This T cell receptor (beta chain) was recovered during a study of T cells in tumors after PD-1 blockade. At the level of the study: Either cemiplimab 350 mg every 2 weeks or pembrolizumab 200 mg every 3 weeks was given. Some patients also took daily vismodegib 150 mg during anti-PD-1 treatment.

Germline lookup yields CDR1 SEHNR and CDR2 FQNEAQ (reference sequence). Trimming removed 0 bases from V and 15 bases from J, with 12 bases in between. The CDR3 has 12 amino acids. The table lists this clone with a few counts. TCRdb's copy holds only in-frame clones and misses some; the assay was immunoSEQ multiplex PCR. The sample has roughly 47,000 clones, 75% to 80% seen once. The sample consisted of PBMCs, taken before anti-PD-1 treatment. The receptor's source is a human donor with basal cell carcinoma. V is TRBV7-9 and J is TRBJ2-1; perhaps TRBD2 as D (7 bases). This chain's CDR3 is CASSLAPGEGFF. The DNA of the CDR3 is TGTGCCAGCAGCTTAGCCCCAGGGGAGGGGTTCTTC. Together with reference TRBV7-9 and TRBJ2-1, the CDR3 gives the full variable domain: DTGVSQNPRHKITKRGQNVTFRCDPISEHNRLYWYRQTLGQGPEFLTYFQNEAQLEKSRLLSDRFSAERPKGSFSTLEIQRTEQGDSAMYLCASSLAPGEGFFGPGTRLTVL.